The present T cell receptor beta chain was sequenced within a study of control samples from healthy donors and cancer patients. CDR1 is SQVTM, CDR2 ANQGSEA, per germline. The CDR3 contains 14 residues. V was shortened by 2 bases and J by 5 bases, with 15 bases between the two germline ends. Produced via immunoSEQ multiplex PCR; TCRdb's table is partial and in-frame only. Among tens of thousands of clones, roughly 93% were seen once, and the ten largest hold approximately 1.5%. Specimen: blood. The TCR sequence derives from a woman in her thirties in good health. The chain uses TRBV29-1 and TRBJ2-5; the D gene is possibly TRBD2 (5 bases). CDR3 sequence reads: CSVETGVFGETQYF. CDR3 sequence (DNA): TGCAGCGTTGAAACCGGGGTGTTTGGGGAGACCCAGTACTTC.